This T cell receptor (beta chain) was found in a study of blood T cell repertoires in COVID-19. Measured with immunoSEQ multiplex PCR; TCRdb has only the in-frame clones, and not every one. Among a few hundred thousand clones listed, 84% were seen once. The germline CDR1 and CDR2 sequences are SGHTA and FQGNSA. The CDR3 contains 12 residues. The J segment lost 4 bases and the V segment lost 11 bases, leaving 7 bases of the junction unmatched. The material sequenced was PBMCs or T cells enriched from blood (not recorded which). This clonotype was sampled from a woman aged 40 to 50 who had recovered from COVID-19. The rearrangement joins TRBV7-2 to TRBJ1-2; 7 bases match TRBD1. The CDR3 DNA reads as TGTGCCCAGCGGCGGGACAGCTATGGCTACACCTTC. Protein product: CAQRRDSYGYTF.